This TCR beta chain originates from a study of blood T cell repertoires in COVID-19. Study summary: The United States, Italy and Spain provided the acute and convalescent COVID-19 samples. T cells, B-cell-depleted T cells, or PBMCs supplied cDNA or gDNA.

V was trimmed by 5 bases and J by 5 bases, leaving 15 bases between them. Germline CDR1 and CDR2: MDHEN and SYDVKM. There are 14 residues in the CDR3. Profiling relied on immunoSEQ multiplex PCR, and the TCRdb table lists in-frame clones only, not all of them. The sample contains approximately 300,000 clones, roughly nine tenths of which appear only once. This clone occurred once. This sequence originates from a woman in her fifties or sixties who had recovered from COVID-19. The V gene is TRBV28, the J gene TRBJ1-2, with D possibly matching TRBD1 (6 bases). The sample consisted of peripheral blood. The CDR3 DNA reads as TGTGCCAGCAGTCTGGACAGCCTACTTTATGGCTACACCTTC. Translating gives CASSLDSLLYGYTF.